Below are 12 T cell receptor beta chains sequenced from a single sample in a study of CD8 T cells in Susac syndrome. After extraction with the RNeasy kit, about 0.45 to 1 ug of the RNA was reverse transcribed using random hexamers. MiXCR was run by TCRdb on the immunoSEQ multiplex PCR reads, yielding one entry per CDR3 protein. The sample lists 150,000 to 200,000 distinct CDR3 sequences; more than 90% were seen once. The sequenced material came from CD4+ T cells from PBMCs. These receptors were collected from a human donor with multiple sclerosis.

CDR3 region: CSARRGKDSDYGYTF. In nucleotides, the CDR3 is TGCAGTGCTAGAAGGGGGAAAGACAGCGACTATGGCTACACCTTC. The V call is TRBV20-1, the J call TRBJ1-2; tentative D call: TRBD1 (6 bases). Germline V gene data show CDR1 as DFQATT and CDR2 as SNEGSKA (reference sequence). This CDR3 spans 15 amino acids. V was cut by 2 bases and J by 3 bases, with 16 bases left in between.

The chain carries TRBV12-3 or TRBV12-4 and TRBJ2-2, with D hard to call. Trimming left V 6 bases short and J 3 bases short, with 11 bases between. The CDR3 consists of 14 residues. CDR3 nucleotides: TGTGCCAGCAGCCTACAGTCGGACACCGGGGAGCTGTTTTTT. Residues: CASSLQSDTGELFF.

The CDR3 spells CASSHRELNTEAFF. The CDR3 DNA follows: TGTGCCAGCAGCCACAGGGAGTTGAACACTGAAGCTTTCTTT. This chain connects TRBV12-3 or TRBV12-4 to TRBJ1-1; the D gene is possibly TRBD1 (6 bases). V gave up 6 bases and J gave up 0 bases, with 11 bases separating them. This CDR3 has 14 amino acids.

This clonotype was observed once. The V gene is TRBV12-3 or TRBV12-4, the J gene TRBJ1-1; tentative D call: TRBD1 (5 bases). The CDR3 sequence is 11 residues long. Trimming removed 3 bases from V and 11 bases from J, with 10 bases in between. The CDR3 region is CASSFRDLAFF. As DNA, the CDR3 is TGTGCCAGCAGTTTCAGGGACCTCGCTTTCTTT.

The chain uses TRBV2 and TRBJ2-2; D unresolved. Germline V gene lookup returns CDR1 SNHLY and CDR2 FYNNEI. The CDR3 consists of 14 residues. V lost 7 bases to trimming and J lost 3 bases, with 12 bases between them. CDR3 amino acids: CASKLAGHTGELFF. The DNA of the CDR3 is TGTGCCAGCAAGTTGGCAGGACACACCGGGGAGCTGTTTTTT.

This chain uses TRBV12-3 or TRBV12-4 with TRBJ2-3; D may match TRBD1 or TRBD2 (7 bases each). The V and J ends lost 4 bases and 3 bases respectively, with 11 bases between them. CDR3 length: 14 residues. The CDR3 bases are TGTGCCAGCAGTTACAGGGGAGGGACAGATACGCAGTATTTT. This codes for CASSYRGGTDTQYF.

The chain has TRBV20-1 and TRBJ2-7, with 8 bases aligning to TRBD2. The CDR3 is 14 amino acids. Per the germline V gene, CDR1 is DFQATT and CDR2 is SNEGSKA (reference sequence). V lost 2 bases and J lost 6; bases outside the gene matches: 9. The CDR3 loop is CSARHERGTIEQYF. CDR3 sequence (DNA): TGCAGTGCTAGACATGAGCGGGGGACTATCGAGCAGTACTTC.

The chain has TRBV15 and TRBJ1-1; possible D gene TRBD1, 6 bases. Germline CDR1 and CDR2: LNHNV and YYDKDF (reference sequence). CDR3 length equals 15 residues. V was pared by 4 bases and J by 0 bases, with 12 bases between. The CDR3 DNA sequence: TGTGCCACCAGCATTGAGGACAGATTGAACACTGAAGCTTTCTTT. Residues: CATSIEDRLNTEAFF.

The table lists this clonotype with a few counts. The chain couples TRBV28 to TRBJ2-5; TRBD2 agrees at 7 bases. The V and J ends lost 3 bases and 5 bases, in that order; junction bases with no gene match: 3. CDR3 length equals 13 residues. Germline-derived CDR1 and CDR2 are MDHEN and SYDVKM. This CDR3 is CASSFRGGETQYF. As DNA, the CDR3 is TGTGCCAGCAGTTTCCGGGGAGGGGAGACCCAGTACTTC.

The gene calls are TRBV2 and TRBJ1-2, with D possibly matching TRBD1 (5 bases). In germline, CDR1 is SNHLY, CDR2 FYNNEI. The CDR3 consists of 13 residues. V was trimmed by 10 bases and J by 7 bases, leaving 19 bases between them. For the CDR3, the DNA is TGTGCCACCAGGACGGACAACGAGGGTGGCTACACCTTC. This sequence encodes CATRTDNEGGYTF. The whole variable domain, filled in from reference TRBV2 and TRBJ1-2, reads EPEVTQTPSHQVTQMGQEVILRCVPISNHLYFYWYRQILGQKVEFLVSFYNNEISEKSEIFDDQFSVERPDGSNFTLKIRSTKLEDSAMYFCATRTDNEGGYTFGSGTRLTVV.

This chain's CDR3 is CASRASGTYEQYF. The CDR3 coding sequence is TGTGCCAGCAGGGCTAGCGGGACCTACGAGCAGTACTTC. The V gene is TRBV25-1, the J gene TRBJ2-7; 9 positions agree with TRBD2. Unmatched junction bases numbered 2, after V lost 6 bases and J lost 2 bases. Germline V lookup: CDR1 MGHDK, CDR2 SYGVNS. The CDR3 consists of 13 residues.

The J gene is TRBJ2-7, the V gene TRBV21-1; TRBD2 was called by the table and not checked on the DNA. TRBV21-1 is tagged as a pseudogene. The CDR3 consists of 15 residues. The DNA of the CDR3 is TGTGCCAGCAGCAAACGAAGCGGGAGAAGGGGCGAGCAGTACTTC. Its translation is CASSKRSGRRGEQYF.